These T cell receptor beta chains were read from a single sample in a study of beta chain features in type 1 diabetes. Produced via immunoSEQ multiplex PCR; TCRdb's table is partial and in-frame only. Among under 300,000 clones, under 8.5% were seen once, and the ten largest hold 1%. Sequenced: central memory CD4+ T cells from blood. The receptors stem from a woman in her late teens or twenties in good health. Each CDR3 is given with its conserved first and last residue. Fields, in order: V gene, J gene, D gene, CDR3 length, clone size, CDR3 DNA, CDR3 protein. The D gene is left open where the match is weak. For some rows the clone size is stated as once, few or many, or as a class when expanded; others skip it.

>TRBV7-3|TRBJ2-3|TRBD1|15|few
TGTGCCAGCAGCCGGACAGGGGTTAATTTGGATACGCAGTATTTT
CASSRTGVNLDTQYF
>TRBV5-4|TRBJ2-5|TRBD2|15|NA
TGTGCCAGCAGCTTGGTCAGCGGGGGGGAAGAGACCCAGTACTTC
CASSLVSGGEETQYF
>TRBV28|TRBJ1-2|TRBD1|13|many
TGTGCCAGCAGGCGGGACAGGCCCCATGGCTACACCTTC
CASRRDRPHGYTF
>TRBV9|TRBJ1-5|NA|15|few
TGTGCCAGCAGCGTACAAGGGTCTGAGGGGCAGCCCCAGCATTTT
CASSVQGSEGQPQHF
>TRBV7-3|TRBJ2-2|NA|14|few
TGTGCCAGCAGCTTAAGACGGGGGTCCGGGGAGCTGTTTTTT
CASSLRRGSGELFF
>TRBV6-6|TRBJ2-3|NA|13|NA
TGTGCCAGCGTGCCTAGCGGCACAGATACGCAGTATTTT
CASVPSGTDTQYF
>TRBV11-1|TRBJ2-5|TRBD1|14|few
TGTGCCAGCAGCTTACCAGGGGGCCTAGAGACCCAGTACTTC
CASSLPGGLETQYF
>TRBV7-9|TRBJ2-3|NA|15|NA
TGTGCCAGCAACCTCGGGGCAGGACTGGAAAATACGCAGTATTTT
CASNLGAGLENTQYF
>TRBV28|TRBJ2-3|TRBD1|16|NA
TGTGCCAGCAGTTCGGTTGGACAGGTTATGTCAGATACGCAGTATTTT
CASSSVGQVMSDTQYF
>TRBV7-6|TRBJ1-1|NA|15|few
TGTGCCAGCAGCCCCAGGAATGGTATGAACACTGAAGCTTTCTTT
CASSPRNGMNTEAFF
>TRBV2|TRBJ2-5|NA|14|NA
TGTGCCAGCAGTGGAGGAACAGTCCAAGAGACCCAGTACTTC
CASSGGTVQETQYF
>TRBV6-5|TRBJ1-3|NA|14|few
TGTGCCAGCAGACAGGGTTTCTCTGGAAACACCATATATTTT
CASRQGFSGNTIYF
>TRBV6-1|TRBJ2-5|NA|15|few
TGTGCCAGCAGTGAAGCGGGTGGGCTAGGAGAGACCCAGTACTTC
CASSEAGGLGETQYF
>TRBV7-3|TRBJ2-5|NA|14|few
TGTGCCAGCAGCTCGAGCAATGTAAAAGAGACCCAGTACTTC
CASSSSNVKETQYF
>TRBV9|TRBJ1-1|NA|12|few
TGTGCCAGCAGCAAGAGGGACACTGAAGCTTTCTTT
CASSKRDTEAFF
>TRBV7-2|TRBJ2-1|TRBD2|15|many
TGTGCCAGCAGCTTCACCCCTCGGGGGGGCAATGAGCAGTTCTTC
CASSFTPRGGNEQFF